This note documents a single T cell receptor beta chain sequence. The germline CDR1 and CDR2 sequences are ENHRY and SYGVKD. Trimming cost V 6 bases and J 1 base, with 11 bases left between them. This CDR3 region has 14 residues. Seattle participants joined during active infection and were tracked over time. Here immunoSEQ multiplex PCR was the method, and the copy in TCRdb shows in-frame clones only, minus some. The table shows over 150,000 clones, with around 94% occurring only once. The sample belongs to a study of blood T cell repertoires in COVID-19. The specimen was peripheral blood. The chain is built from TRBV10-3 and TRBJ2-3, with D possibly TRBD1 on 6 matching bases. The TCR sequence derives from a man aged 25 to 40 with COVID-19, enrolled during active disease. The CDR3 sequence is CAIRQGLGTDTQYF. DNA for the CDR3: TGTGCCATCAGACAGGGTCTGGGCACAGATACGCAGTATTTT.